The 4 T cell receptor beta chains below were found in one sample sequenced in a study of T cell responses to AZD1222 COVID-19 vaccine. Clones were sequenced by immunoSEQ multiplex PCR, and TCRdb holds only the in-frame ones, with some missing. The table includes 160,000 or so clones, 85% to 90% detected once. Sample: peripheral blood, taken on day 0 of AZD1222 vaccination. The receptors come from an adult in good health.

The chain combines TRBV28 with TRBJ1-6, with D unresolved. Per the germline V gene, CDR1 is MDHEN and CDR2 is SYDVKM. The CDR3 extends over 13 amino acids. V lost 8 bases to trimming and J lost 5 bases, with 10 bases between them. The CDR3 loop is CASARDDNSPLHF. In DNA, the CDR3 is TGTGCCAGCGCAAGGGATGATAATTCACCCCTCCACTTT.

The chain combines TRBV3-1 (or the pseudogene TRBV3-2) with TRBJ2-5; possible D gene TRBD2, 5 bases. CDR1 is LGHDT, CDR2 YNNKEL, per germline (reference sequence). Deletions cut 4 bases from V and 5 bases from J, with 8 bases between. This CDR3 is built from 12 residues. The CDR3 spells CASSRRGETQYF. The CDR3 DNA reads TGTGCCAGCAGCCGCCGGGGTGAGACCCAGTACTTC.

This chain connects TRBV5-1 to TRBJ1-2; a possible D gene is TRBD1 (6 bases). The CDR3 contains 15 residues. V lost 0 bases and J lost 8, with 17 bases in between. The V gene's germline CDR1 is SGHRS and CDR2 YFSETQ. The CDR3 bases are TGCGCCAGCAGCTTGGCGGTGGGACACCCGGAAGGCTACACCTTC. Encoded protein: CASSLAVGHPEGYTF.

The chain has TRBV3-1 (or the pseudogene TRBV3-2) and TRBJ2-7; no clear D gene. The CDR3 spans 12 residues. Per germline, CDR1 LGHDT and CDR2 YNNKEL (reference sequence). Trimming took off 0 bases at V and 4 bases at J, with 4 bases between the two ends. CDR3 amino acids: CASSQEGYEQYF. CDR3 coding DNA: TGTGCCAGCAGCCAAGAGGGTTACGAGCAGTACTTC.